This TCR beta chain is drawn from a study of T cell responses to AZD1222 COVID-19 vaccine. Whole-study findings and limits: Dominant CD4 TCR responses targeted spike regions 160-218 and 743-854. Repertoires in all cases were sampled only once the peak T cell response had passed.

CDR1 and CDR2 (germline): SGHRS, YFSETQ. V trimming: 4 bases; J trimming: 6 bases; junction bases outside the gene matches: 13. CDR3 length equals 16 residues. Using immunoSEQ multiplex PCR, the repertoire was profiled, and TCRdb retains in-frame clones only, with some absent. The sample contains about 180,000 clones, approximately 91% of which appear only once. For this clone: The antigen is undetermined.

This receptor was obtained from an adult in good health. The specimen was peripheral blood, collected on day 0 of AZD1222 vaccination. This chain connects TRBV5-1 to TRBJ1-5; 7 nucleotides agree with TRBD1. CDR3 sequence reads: CASSPGSGTVGQPQHF. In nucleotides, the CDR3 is TGCGCCAGCAGCCCGGGCTCCGGGACAGTTGGTCAGCCCCAGCATTTT.